Listed below are T cell receptor beta chains from one sample, sequenced in a study of T cells after yellow fever vaccination. TCRdb recomputed calls from the 5' RACE reads with MiXCR, one row per CDR3 protein. The sample lists about 60,000 distinct CDR3 sequences, around 6.9% occurring once. The sequencing used CD8+ T cells sorted from PBMCs, collected on the day of the first yellow fever vaccination. The receptors derive from a man between 18 and 35 years old who received the YFV17D yellow fever vaccine. The CDR3 runs from the conserved cysteine through the conserved F or W. The D gene is left open where the match is weak. Clone size is given for some rows only: seen once, a few or many times, or a class if the clone is expanded.

clone size,J gene,V gene,D gene,CDR3 protein,CDR3 DNA
many,TRBJ2-2,TRBV7-6,NA,CASSLEVKGFTGELFF,TGTGCCAGCAGCTTAGAAGTGAAGGGTTTTACCGGGGAGCTGTTTTTT
NA,TRBJ2-1,TRBV7-9,NA,CASSSERTLSYNEQFF,TGTGCCAGCAGCTCAGAACGGACGCTTTCCTACAATGAGCAGTTCTTC
few,TRBJ2-1,TRBV28,NA,CASRLTGLNSYNEQFF,TGTGCCAGCAGGCTTACAGGACTGAACTCCTACAATGAGCAGTTCTTC
once,TRBJ2-7,TRBV9,TRBD2,CASTSGEGALYEQYF,TGTGCCAGCACCTCTGGGGAGGGAGCCCTCTACGAGCAGTACTTC
NA,TRBJ2-1,TRBV5-5,TRBD1,CASSSGTETSLGQFF,TGTGCCAGCAGTTCTGGGACAGAGACGAGCTTAGGGCAGTTCTTC
NA,TRBJ1-5,TRBV6-1,NA,CASSLGPWQPQHF,TGTGCCAGCAGCCTAGGGCCGTGGCAGCCCCAGCATTTT
many,TRBJ2-1,TRBV11-2,TRBD2,CASSWTSGGVSYNEQFF,TGTGCCAGCAGTTGGACTAGCGGGGGTGTCTCCTACAATGAGCAGTTCTTC
NA,TRBJ2-7,TRBV7-6,NA,CASSPGTLSDEQYF,TGTGCCAGCAGCCCCGGGACACTTTCGGACGAGCAGTACTTC
few,TRBJ2-3,TRBV10-3,TRBD2,CAISEWGGSTDTQYF,TGTGCCATCAGTGAGTGGGGAGGGAGCACAGATACGCAGTATTTT
few,TRBJ1-1,TRBV2,NA,CASSEAGAGQHKETEAFF,TGTGCCAGCAGTGAAGCCGGAGCAGGACAGCATAAGGAAACTGAAGCTTTCTTT
NA,TRBJ1-2,TRBV7-9,NA,CASSSSGAGPNGYTF,TGTGCCAGCAGCTCCAGTGGGGCCGGGCCTAATGGCTACACCTTC
many,TRBJ2-3,TRBV4-3,NA,CASSPRGGSTDTQYF,TGCGCCAGCAGCCCTAGGGGGGGTAGCACAGATACGCAGTATTTT
many,TRBJ1-5,TRBV4-2,NA,CASSQGSGSQPQHF,TGTGCCAGCAGCCAAGGGTCGGGCAGTCAGCCCCAGCATTTT
few,TRBJ2-1,TRBV5-1,TRBD2,CASSLLERGANEQFF,TGCGCCAGCAGCTTGTTGGAGCGGGGAGCCAATGAGCAGTTCTTC
many,TRBJ1-1,TRBV15,NA,CATSRDFIEAFF,TGTGCCACCAGCAGAGATTTCATTGAAGCTTTCTTT
NA,TRBJ2-1,TRBV5-1,NA,CASSLDRKSYNEQFF,TGCGCCAGCAGCTTGGACAGGAAATCCTACAATGAGCAGTTCTTC
many,TRBJ1-2,TRBV5-1,NA,CASSLGPPNYGYTF,TGCGCCAGCAGCTTGGGGCCACCGAACTATGGCTACACCTTC
many,TRBJ2-7,TRBV12-3/TRBV12-4,NA,CASSFSATSAGAYEQYF,TGTGCCAGCAGTTTCTCCGCGACCTCGGCAGGGGCGTACGAGCAGTACTTC
few,TRBJ2-1,TRBV5-1,NA,CASSSPAVAALYEQFF,TGCGCCAGCAGCTCCCCGGCGGTAGCGGCCCTCTATGAGCAGTTCTTC
many,TRBJ1-4,TRBV20-1,NA,CSALTSGELFF,TGCAGTGCCCTAACATCGGGAGAGCTGTTTTTT
NA,TRBJ1-2,TRBV29-1,NA,CSVVTSNYGYTF,TGCAGCGTTGTGACCTCTAACTATGGCTACACCTTC
few,TRBJ1-2,TRBV7-9,NA,CASSSDGYYGYTF,TGTGCCAGCAGCTCAGACGGATACTATGGCTACACCTTC
many,TRBJ1-5,TRBV4-1,NA,CASSSGQGHQPQHF,TGCGCCAGCAGCTCAGGGCAGGGTCATCAGCCCCAGCATTTT
many,TRBJ2-1,TRBV29-1,NA,CSVVEGTSSYNEQFF,TGCAGCGTTGTGGAAGGGACATCTTCCTACAATGAGCAGTTCTTC
NA,TRBJ2-1,TRBV5-1,NA,CASSVGQLNEQFF,TGCGCCAGCAGCGTCGGACAGCTCAATGAGCAGTTCTTC
many,TRBJ2-2,TRBV6-5,NA,CASSYSIMADTGELFF,TGTGCCAGCAGTTACTCGATTATGGCCGACACCGGGGAGCTGTTTTTT